The 5 T cell receptor beta chains below were found in one sample sequenced in a study of cytomegalovirus exposure and HLA in healthy donors. With 60 Vbeta and 13 Jbeta primers, the PCR was carried out. TCRdb's copy holds only in-frame clones and misses some; the assay was immunoSEQ multiplex PCR. Of tens of thousands of clones listed, roughly 72% were seen once; the top ten hold over 6%. Input material: PBMCs. These receptors came from a man aged 50 to 59 in good health and CMV-seronegative.

The CDR3 bases are TGTGCCTGGAGCCTCATCGTCGGGACAAAGTATTTT. It encodes CAWSLIVGTKYF. V is TRBV30 and J is TRBJ2-3; tentative D call: TRBD1 (6 bases). Germline V gene sequence: CDR1 GTSNPN, CDR2 SVGIG (reference sequence). V dropped 3 bases and J dropped 13 bases, with 17 bases sitting between them. CDR3 length: 12 amino acids. The full variable domain, in which reference TRBV30 and TRBJ2-3 provide the parts outside the CDR3, is SQTIHQWPATLVQPVGSPLSLECTVEGTSNPNLYWYRQAAGRGLQLLFYSVGIGQISSEVPQNLSASRPQDRQFILSSKKLLLSDSGFYLCAWSLIVGTKYFGPGTRLTVL.

This rearrangement joins TRBV19 to TRBJ2-1; 11 bases are a match to TRBD2. The junction had 5 bases not matched to a gene; V was cut back by 6 bases and J by 7 bases. Germline CDR1 LNHDA, CDR2 SQIVND (reference sequence). This CDR3 contains 14 residues. In nucleotides, the CDR3 is TGTGCCAGTAGGGATAGCGGGAGGGCGAATGAGCAGTTCTTC. Encoded protein: CASRDSGRANEQFF.

This clone came up a few times. This chain joins TRBV7-9 and TRBJ2-3, with D unresolved. Trimming left V 2 bases short and J 0 bases short, with 9 bases between. There are 15 residues in the CDR3. The V gene's germline CDR1 is SEHNR and CDR2 FQNEAQ (reference sequence). DNA of the CDR3: TGTGCCAGCAGCTTAATCAGGTCTAGCACAGATACGCAGTATTTT. Protein product: CASSLIRSSTDTQYF.

J is TRBJ1-1 and V is TRBV9; unclear D gene. Germline assignment: CDR1 SGDLS and CDR2 YYNGEE. The CDR3 is 13 residues long. The V and J ends lost 1 base and 2 bases respectively, with 6 bases between them. This chain's CDR3 is CASSVPINTEAFF. Written as DNA, the CDR3 is TGTGCCAGCAGCGTACCAATTAACACTGAAGCTTTCTTT.

The CDR3 DNA reads TGTGCCTGGGAAAGAGTTCCTAATGAAAAACTGTTTTTT. This sequence encodes CAWERVPNEKLFF. J is TRBJ1-4 and V is TRBV30; D is unresolved. CDR3 length: 13 residues. Germline loops: CDR1 GTSNPN, CDR2 SVGIG (reference sequence). Trimming took off 5 bases at V and 3 bases at J, with 10 bases between the two ends.